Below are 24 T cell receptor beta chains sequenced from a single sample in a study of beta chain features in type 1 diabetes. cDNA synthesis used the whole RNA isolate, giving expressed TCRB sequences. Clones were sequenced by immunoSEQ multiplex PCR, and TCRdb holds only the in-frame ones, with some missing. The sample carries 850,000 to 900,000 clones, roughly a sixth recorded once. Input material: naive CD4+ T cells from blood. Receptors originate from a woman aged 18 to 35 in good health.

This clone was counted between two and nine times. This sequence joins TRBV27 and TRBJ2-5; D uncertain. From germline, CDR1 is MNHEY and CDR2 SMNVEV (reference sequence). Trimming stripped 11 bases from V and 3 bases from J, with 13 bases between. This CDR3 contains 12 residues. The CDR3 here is CAHEVRKETQYF. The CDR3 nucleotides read TGTGCCCACGAAGTTAGGAAAGAGACCCAGTACTTC.

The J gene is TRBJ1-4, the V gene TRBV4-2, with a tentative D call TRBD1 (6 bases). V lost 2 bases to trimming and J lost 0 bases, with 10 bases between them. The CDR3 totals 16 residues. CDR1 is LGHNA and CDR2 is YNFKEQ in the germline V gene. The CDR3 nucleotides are TGTGCCAGCAGCCAACACCGGACAGCAACTAATGAAAAACTGTTTTTT. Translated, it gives CASSQHRTATNEKLFF.

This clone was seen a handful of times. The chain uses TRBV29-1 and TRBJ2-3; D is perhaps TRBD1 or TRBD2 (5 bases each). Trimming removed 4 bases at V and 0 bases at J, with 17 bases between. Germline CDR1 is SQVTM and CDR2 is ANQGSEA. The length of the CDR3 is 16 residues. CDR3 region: CSVGMWGTPSTDTQYF. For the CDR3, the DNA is TGCAGCGTTGGCATGTGGGGGACGCCAAGCACAGATACGCAGTATTTT.

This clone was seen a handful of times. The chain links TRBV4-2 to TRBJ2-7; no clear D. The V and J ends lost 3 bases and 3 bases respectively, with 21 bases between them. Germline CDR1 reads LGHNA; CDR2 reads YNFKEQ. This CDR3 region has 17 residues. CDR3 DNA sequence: TGTGCCAGCAGCCAGAGAAATTCGGGTACGGTCGTCTACGAGCAGTACTTC. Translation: CASSQRNSGTVVYEQYF.

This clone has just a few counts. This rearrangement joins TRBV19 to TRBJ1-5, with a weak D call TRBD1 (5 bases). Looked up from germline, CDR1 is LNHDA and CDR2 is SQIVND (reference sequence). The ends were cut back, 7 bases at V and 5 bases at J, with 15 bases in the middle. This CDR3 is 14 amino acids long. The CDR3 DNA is TGTGCCAGTAATCCAGGGAGGTTAGATCAGCCCCAGCATTTT. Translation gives CASNPGRLDQPQHF.

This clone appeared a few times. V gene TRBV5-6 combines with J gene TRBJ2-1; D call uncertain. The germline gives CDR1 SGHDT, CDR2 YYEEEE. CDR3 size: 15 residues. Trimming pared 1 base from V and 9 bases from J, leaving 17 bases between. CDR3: CASSLFSPPWGEQFF. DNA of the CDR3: TGTGCCAGCAGCTTGTTCTCACCACCCTGGGGTGAGCAGTTCTTC.

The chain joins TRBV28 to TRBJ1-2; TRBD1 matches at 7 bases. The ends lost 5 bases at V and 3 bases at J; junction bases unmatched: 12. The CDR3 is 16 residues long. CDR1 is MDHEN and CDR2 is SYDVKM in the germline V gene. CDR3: CASSPPLTGFDYGYTF. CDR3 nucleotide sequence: TGTGCCAGCAGTCCACCCTTGACAGGGTTCGACTATGGCTACACCTTC.

The CDR3 protein is CASSFERQPFYEQYF. CDR3 nucleotide sequence: TGTGCCAGCAGCTTTGAGCGACAACCGTTCTACGAGCAGTACTTC. This chain joins TRBV5-4 and TRBJ2-7; D gene ambiguous. Trimming pared 2 bases from V and 3 bases from J, leaving 15 bases between. This CDR3 contains 15 residues. Germline assignment: CDR1 SGHNT and CDR2 YYREEE (reference sequence).

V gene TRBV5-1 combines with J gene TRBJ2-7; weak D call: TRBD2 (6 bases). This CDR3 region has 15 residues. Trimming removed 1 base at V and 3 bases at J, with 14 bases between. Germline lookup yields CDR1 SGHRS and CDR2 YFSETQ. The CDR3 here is CASSLRGSDHYEQYF. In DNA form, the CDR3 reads TGCGCCAGCAGCTTGCGGGGGTCGGATCACTACGAGCAGTACTTC.

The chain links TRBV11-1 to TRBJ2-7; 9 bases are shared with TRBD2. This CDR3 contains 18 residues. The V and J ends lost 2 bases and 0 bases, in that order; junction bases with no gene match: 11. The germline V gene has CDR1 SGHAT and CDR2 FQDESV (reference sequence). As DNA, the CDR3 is TGTGCCAGCAGCTTAATTGCGGGAGGGTCGCCGAGCTCCTACGAGCAGTACTTC. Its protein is CASSLIAGGSPSSYEQYF.

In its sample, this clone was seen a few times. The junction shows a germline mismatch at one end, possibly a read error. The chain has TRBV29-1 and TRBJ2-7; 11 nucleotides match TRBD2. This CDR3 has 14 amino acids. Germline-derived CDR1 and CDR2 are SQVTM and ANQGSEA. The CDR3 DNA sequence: TGCAGCGCTGAACTAGCGGGAGTGGGCTACGAGCAGTACTTC. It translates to CSAELAGVGYEQYF.

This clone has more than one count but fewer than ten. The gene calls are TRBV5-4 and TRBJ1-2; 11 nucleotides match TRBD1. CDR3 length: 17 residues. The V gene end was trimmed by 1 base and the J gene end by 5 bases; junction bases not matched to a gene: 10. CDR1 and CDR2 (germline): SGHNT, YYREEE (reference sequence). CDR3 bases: TGTGCCAGCAGCTTGTCCACCGGGACAGGGGGGCGTTATGGCTACACCTTC. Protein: CASSLSTGTGGRYGYTF.

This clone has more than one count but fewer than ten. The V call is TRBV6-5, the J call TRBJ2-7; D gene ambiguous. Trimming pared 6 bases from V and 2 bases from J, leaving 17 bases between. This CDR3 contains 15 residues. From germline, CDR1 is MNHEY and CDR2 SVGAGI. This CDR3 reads CASSRTENGAYEQYF. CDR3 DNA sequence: TGTGCCAGCAGCCGCACAGAAAACGGCGCCTACGAGCAGTACTTC.

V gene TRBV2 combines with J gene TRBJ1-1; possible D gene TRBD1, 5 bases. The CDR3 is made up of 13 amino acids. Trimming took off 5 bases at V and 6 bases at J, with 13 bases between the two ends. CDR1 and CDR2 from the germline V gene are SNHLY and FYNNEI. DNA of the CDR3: TGTGCCAGCAGTTTGGGCAGGGTTGCTGAAGCTTTCTTT. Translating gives CASSLGRVAEAFF.

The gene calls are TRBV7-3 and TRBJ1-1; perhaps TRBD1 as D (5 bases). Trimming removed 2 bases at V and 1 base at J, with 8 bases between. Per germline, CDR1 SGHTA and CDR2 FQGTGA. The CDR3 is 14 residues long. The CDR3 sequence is CASSLGAENTEAFF. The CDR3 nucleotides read TGTGCCAGCAGCTTAGGGGCGGAGAACACTGAAGCTTTCTTT.

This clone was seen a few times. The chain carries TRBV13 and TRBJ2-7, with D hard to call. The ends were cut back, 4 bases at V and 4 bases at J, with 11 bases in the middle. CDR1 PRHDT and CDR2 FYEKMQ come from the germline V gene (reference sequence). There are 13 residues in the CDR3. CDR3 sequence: CASSSGRRYEQYF. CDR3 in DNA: TGTGCCAGCAGCTCAGGACGCAGATACGAGCAGTACTTC. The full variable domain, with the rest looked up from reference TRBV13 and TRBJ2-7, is AAGVIQSPRHLIKEKRETATLKCYPIPRHDTVYWYQQGPGQDPQFLISFYEKMQSDKGSIPDRFSAQQFSDYHSELNMSSLELGDSALYFCASSSGRRYEQYFGPGTRLTVT.

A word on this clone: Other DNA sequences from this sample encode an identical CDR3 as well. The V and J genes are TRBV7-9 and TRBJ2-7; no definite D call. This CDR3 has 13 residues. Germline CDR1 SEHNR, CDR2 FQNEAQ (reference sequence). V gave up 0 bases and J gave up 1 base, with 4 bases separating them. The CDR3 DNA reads TGTGCCAGCAGCTTAGCAGGGTCCTACGAGCAGTACTTC. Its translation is CASSLAGSYEQYF.

CDR3 in amino acids: CASRGDGNQPQHF. In DNA form, the CDR3 reads TGTGCCAGCAGGGGGGACGGTAATCAGCCCCAGCATTTT. The rearrangement joins TRBV6-1 to TRBJ1-5; perhaps TRBD1 as D (5 bases). The CDR3 contains 13 residues. CDR1 and CDR2 (germline): MNHNS, SASEGT. The V gene lost 6 bases and the J gene lost 4 bases, with 10 bases spanning the gap.

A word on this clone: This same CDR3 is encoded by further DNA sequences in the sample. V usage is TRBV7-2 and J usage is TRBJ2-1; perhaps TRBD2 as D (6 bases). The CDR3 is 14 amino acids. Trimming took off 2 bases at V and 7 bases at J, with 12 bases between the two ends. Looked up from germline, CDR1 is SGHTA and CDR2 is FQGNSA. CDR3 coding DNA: TGTGCCAGCAGCTTATCCAGCGGGCGGAATGAGCAGTTCTTC. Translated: CASSLSSGRNEQFF.

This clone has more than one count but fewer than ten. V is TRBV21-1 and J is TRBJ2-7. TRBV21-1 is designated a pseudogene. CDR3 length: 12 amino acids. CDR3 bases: TGTGCCAGCATCCCAGATCGGATCGAGCAGTACTTC. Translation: CASIPDRIEQYF.

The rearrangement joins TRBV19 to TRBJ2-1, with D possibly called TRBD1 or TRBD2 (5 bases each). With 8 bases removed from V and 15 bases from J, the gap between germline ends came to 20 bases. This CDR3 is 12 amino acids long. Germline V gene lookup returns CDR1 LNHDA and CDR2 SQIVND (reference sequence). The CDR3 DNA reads TGTGCCAGTGCTCCCGAGGGCGGCACAGGGTTCTTC. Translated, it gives CASAPEGGTGFF.

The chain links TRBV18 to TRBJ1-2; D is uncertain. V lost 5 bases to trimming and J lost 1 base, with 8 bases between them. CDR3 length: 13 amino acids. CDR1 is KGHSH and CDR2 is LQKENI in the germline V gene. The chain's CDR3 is CASSFQSNYGYTF. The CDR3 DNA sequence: TGTGCCAGCTCATTCCAGAGTAACTATGGCTACACCTTC.

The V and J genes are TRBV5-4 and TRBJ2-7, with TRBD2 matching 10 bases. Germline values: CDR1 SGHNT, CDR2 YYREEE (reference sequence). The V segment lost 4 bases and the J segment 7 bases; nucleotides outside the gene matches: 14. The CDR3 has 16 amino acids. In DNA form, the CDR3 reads TGTGCCAGCAGCCAAGCAAGCCTAGCGGGAGAGCGAGAGCAGTACTTC. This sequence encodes CASSQASLAGEREQYF.

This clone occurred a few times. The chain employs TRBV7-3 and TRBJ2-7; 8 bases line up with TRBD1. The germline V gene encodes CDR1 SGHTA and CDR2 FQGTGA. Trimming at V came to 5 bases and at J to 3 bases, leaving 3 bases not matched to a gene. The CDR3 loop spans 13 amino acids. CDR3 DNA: TGTGCCAGCAGCACCGACAGGGGCTACGAGCAGTACTTC. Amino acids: CASSTDRGYEQYF. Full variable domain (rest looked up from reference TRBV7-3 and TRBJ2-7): GAGVSQTPSNKVTEKGKYVELRCDPISGHTALYWYRQSLGQGPEFLIYFQGTGAADDSGLPNDRFFAVRPEGSVSTLKIQRTERGDSAVYLCASSTDRGYEQYFGPGTRLTVT.